Shown below are 5 T cell receptor beta chains from a single sample sequenced in a study of T cell responses to AZD1222 COVID-19 vaccine. TCRdb keeps only in-frame clones here, not all; method: immunoSEQ multiplex PCR. This table has about 99,000 clones, about 87% appearing once. The input for sequencing was peripheral blood, taken on day 0 of AZD1222 vaccination. These TCRs come from an adult in good health.

The rearrangement uses TRBV6-1 and TRBJ1-5; the D is unclear. The CDR3 spans 13 residues. The V gene lost 2 bases and the J gene lost 5 bases, with 7 bases spanning the gap. Per germline, CDR1 MNHNS and CDR2 SASEGT. The CDR3, as DNA: TGTGCCAGCAGTGAAACTAGGGATCAGCCCCAGCATTTT. Translation: CASSETRDQPQHF.

V is TRBV15 and J is TRBJ2-1; either TRBD1 or TRBD2 may fit D (5 bases each). CDR3 length: 14 residues. Trimming shortened V by 0 bases and J by 9 bases, and 12 bases separated the two germline ends. Germline CDR1 reads LNHNV; CDR2 reads YYDKDF (reference sequence). As DNA, the CDR3 is TGTGCCACCAGCAGAGATGAGGGGCTCGGTGAGCAGTTCTTC. Translating gives CATSRDEGLGEQFF.

This sequence joins TRBV12-5 and TRBJ2-5; D unclear. The germline V gene has CDR1 LGHNT and CDR2 FRNRAP. V shed 4 bases and J shed 9 bases, with 9 bases lying between them. The CDR3 is made up of 11 amino acids. CDR3 region: CASGSLMAQYF. The CDR3 bases are TGTGCTAGTGGTTCTCTGATGGCCCAGTACTTC.

This chain joins TRBV19 and TRBJ1-5; a weak D match, TRBD1 (6 bases). There are 15 residues in the CDR3. V was shortened by 5 bases and J by 1 base, with 12 bases between the two germline ends. The germline CDR1 and CDR2 sequences are LNHDA and SQIVND (reference sequence). CDR3 protein: CASSATGLSNQPQHF. The CDR3 DNA reads as TGTGCCAGTAGTGCAACAGGGTTGAGCAATCAGCCCCAGCATTTT.

The gene calls are TRBV27 and TRBJ2-7; 10 bases match TRBD1. From germline, CDR1 is MNHEY and CDR2 SMNVEV (reference sequence). The CDR3 has 15 amino acids. Trimming cost V 3 bases and J 4 bases; bases outside gene matches: 6. The CDR3 sequence is CASSFTGTGEYEQYF. As DNA, the CDR3 is TGTGCCAGCAGTTTCACCGGGACAGGGGAGTACGAGCAGTACTTC.